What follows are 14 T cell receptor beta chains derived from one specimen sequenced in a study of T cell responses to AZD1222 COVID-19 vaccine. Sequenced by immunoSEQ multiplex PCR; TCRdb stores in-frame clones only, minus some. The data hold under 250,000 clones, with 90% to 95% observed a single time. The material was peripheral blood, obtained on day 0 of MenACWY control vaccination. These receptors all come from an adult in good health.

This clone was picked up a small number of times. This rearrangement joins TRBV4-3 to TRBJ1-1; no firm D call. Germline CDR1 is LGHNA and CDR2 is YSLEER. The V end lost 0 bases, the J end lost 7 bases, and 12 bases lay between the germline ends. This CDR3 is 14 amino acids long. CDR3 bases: TGCGCCAGCAGCCAAGATCCGAGGAGCAATGAAGCTTTCTTT. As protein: CASSQDPRSNEAFF.

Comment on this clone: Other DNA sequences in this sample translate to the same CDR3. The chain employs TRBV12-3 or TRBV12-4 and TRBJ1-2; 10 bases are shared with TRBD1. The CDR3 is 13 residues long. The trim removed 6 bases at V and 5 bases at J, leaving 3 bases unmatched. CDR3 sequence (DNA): TGTGCCAGCAGCCCGGGACAGGGGTATGGCTACACCTTC. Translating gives CASSPGQGYGYTF.

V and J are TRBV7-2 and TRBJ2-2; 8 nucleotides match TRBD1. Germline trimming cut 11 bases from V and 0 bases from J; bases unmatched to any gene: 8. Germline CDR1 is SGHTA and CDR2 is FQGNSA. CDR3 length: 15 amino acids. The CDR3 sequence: CAGRQGPTNTGELFF. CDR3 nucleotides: TGTGCCGGTCGACAGGGGCCGACGAACACCGGGGAGCTGTTTTTT.

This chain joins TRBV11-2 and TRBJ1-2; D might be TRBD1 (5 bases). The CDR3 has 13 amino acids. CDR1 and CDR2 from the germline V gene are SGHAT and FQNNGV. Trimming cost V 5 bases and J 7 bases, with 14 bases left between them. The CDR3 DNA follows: TGTGCCAGCAGCACCCTTCAGGGAGGTGGCTACACCTTC. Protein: CASSTLQGGGYTF.

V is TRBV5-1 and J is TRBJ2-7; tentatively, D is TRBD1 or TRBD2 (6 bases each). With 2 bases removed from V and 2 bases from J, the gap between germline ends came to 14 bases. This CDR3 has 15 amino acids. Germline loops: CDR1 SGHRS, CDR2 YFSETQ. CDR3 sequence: CASSFQGTQTYEQYF. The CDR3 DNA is TGCGCCAGCAGCTTCCAGGGGACTCAAACCTACGAGCAGTACTTC.

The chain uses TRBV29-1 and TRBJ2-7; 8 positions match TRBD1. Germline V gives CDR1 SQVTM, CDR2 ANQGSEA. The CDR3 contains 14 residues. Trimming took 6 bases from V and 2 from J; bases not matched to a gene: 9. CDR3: CSVESQGAPYEQYF. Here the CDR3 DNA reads TGCAGCGTAGAGAGTCAGGGGGCCCCCTACGAGCAGTACTTC.

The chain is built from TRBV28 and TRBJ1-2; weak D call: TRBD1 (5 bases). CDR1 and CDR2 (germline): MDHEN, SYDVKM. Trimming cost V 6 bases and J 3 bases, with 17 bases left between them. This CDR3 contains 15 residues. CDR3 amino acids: CASSPSAAGDYGYTF. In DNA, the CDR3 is TGTGCCAGCAGCCCTTCCGCTGCGGGGGACTATGGCTACACCTTC.

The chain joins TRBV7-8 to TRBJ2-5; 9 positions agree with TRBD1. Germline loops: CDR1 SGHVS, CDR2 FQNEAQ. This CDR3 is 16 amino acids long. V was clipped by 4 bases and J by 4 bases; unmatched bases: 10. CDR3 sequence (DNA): TGTGCCAGCAGCTCAGCTCCGGGACAGGGCGGAGAGACCCAGTACTTC. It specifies CASSSAPGQGGETQYF.

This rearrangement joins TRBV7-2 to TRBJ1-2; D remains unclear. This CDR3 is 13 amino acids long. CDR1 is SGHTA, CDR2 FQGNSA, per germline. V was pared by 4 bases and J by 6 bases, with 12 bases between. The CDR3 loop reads CASSSSEADGYTF. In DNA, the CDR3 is TGTGCCAGCAGCTCTTCCGAGGCGGATGGCTACACCTTC.

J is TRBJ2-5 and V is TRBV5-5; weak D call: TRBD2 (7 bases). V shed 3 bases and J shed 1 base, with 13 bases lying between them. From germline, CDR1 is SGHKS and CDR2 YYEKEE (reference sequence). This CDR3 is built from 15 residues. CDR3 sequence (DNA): TGTGCCAGCAGCTGGGGAGGGGGTCGCCAAGAGACCCAGTACTTC. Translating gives CASSWGGGRQETQYF.

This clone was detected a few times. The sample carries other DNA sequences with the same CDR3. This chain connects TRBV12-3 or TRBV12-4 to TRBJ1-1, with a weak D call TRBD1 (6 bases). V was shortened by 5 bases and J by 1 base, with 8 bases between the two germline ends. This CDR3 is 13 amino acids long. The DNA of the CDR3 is TGTGCCAGCAGTCCACAGGGGAACACTGAAGCTTTCTTT. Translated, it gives CASSPQGNTEAFF.

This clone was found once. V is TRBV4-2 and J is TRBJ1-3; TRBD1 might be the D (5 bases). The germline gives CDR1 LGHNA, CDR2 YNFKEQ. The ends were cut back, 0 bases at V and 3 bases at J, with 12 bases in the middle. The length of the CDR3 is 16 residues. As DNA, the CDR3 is TGTGCCAGCAGCCAAGATTTCAGGAGGGGTGGAAACACCATATATTTT. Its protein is CASSQDFRRGGNTIYF.

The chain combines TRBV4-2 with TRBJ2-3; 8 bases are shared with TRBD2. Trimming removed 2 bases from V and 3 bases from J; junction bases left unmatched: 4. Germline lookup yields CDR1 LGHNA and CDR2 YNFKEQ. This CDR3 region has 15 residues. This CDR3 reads CASSQRGTSTDTQYF. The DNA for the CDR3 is TGTGCCAGCAGCCAACGTGGGACTAGTACAGATACGCAGTATTTT.

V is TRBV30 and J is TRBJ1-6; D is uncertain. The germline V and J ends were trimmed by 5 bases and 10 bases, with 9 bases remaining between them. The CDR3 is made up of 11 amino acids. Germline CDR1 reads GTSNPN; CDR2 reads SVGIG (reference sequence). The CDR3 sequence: CAWGIGSPLHF. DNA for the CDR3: TGTGCCTGGGGGATTGGCTCACCCCTCCACTTT.